The clone carrying this TCR beta chain was detected a few times. This entry belongs to a study of blood T cell repertoires in COVID-19. Study overall: PBMCs, B-cell-depleted T cells, or T cells provided the cDNA or gDNA that made up the material.

Measured with immunoSEQ multiplex PCR; TCRdb has only the in-frame clones, and not every one. The data show roughly 300,000 clones, just over 85% seen once. The TCR comes from a woman aged 40 to 50 with acute COVID-19. Sequencing input: PBMCs or T cells enriched from blood (not recorded which).

The CDR3 reads CASSLGGLAGVYGDTQYF. The CDR3 DNA sequence: TGTGCCAGCAGCTTAGGCGGACTAGCGGGAGTATATGGAGATACGCAGTATTTT. This chain joins TRBV7-9 and TRBJ2-3; 13 bases match TRBD2. V lost 1 base and J lost 5; bases outside the gene matches: 9. CDR3 size: 18 residues. CDR1 and CDR2 from the germline V gene are SEHNR and FQNEAQ (reference sequence).